The rows below give T cell receptor beta chains drawn from one sample of a study of shared T cell receptors in the human thymus. Profiled with immunoSEQ multiplex PCR; TCRdb holds only in-frame clones, not every one. The sample holds 540,000 or so clones, about 84% seen once. These same data were also listed under a study on human thymus T cells.

The sequenced sample consisted of thymocytes. Every receptor here comes from a boy under three years old with a congenital heart defect. The CDR3 runs from the conserved cysteine through the conserved F or W. D genes are given only for firm matches. A row's size may be missing; if present it is once, few, many or a size class.

CDR3aa: CSPRGASEQYF
CDR3nt: TGCAGCCCCCGAGGAGCCTCCGAGCAGTACTTC
j_gene: TRBJ2-7
abundance: .
d_gene: .
v_gene: TRBV20-1

CDR3aa: CAWSAGGIHTDTQYF
CDR3nt: TGTGCCTGGAGTGCGGGCGGGATACACACAGATACGCAGTATTTT
j_gene: TRBJ2-3
abundance: few
d_gene: .
v_gene: TRBV30

CDR3aa: CASSQVTTRSTDTQYF
CDR3nt: TGCGCCAGCAGCCAAGTAACGACTAGGAGCACAGATACGCAGTATTTT
j_gene: TRBJ2-3
abundance: .
d_gene: .
v_gene: TRBV4-1

CDR3aa: CASSQPYPGGQGAVNTGELFF
CDR3nt: TGTGCCAGCAGCCAACCCTATCCGGGGGGACAGGGGGCGGTGAACACCGGGGAGCTGTTTTTT
j_gene: TRBJ2-2
abundance: .
d_gene: TRBD1
v_gene: TRBV14

CDR3aa: CASFHSPPRGMYEQYF
CDR3nt: TGTGCCAGCTTCCATTCACCACCGAGGGGGATGTACGAGCAGTACTTC
j_gene: TRBJ2-7
abundance: .
d_gene: .
v_gene: TRBV28

CDR3aa: CASSLSLNERDLYNEQFF
CDR3nt: TGTGCCAGCAGTCTTAGTCTTAATGAAAGGGACTTATACAATGAGCAGTTCTTC
j_gene: TRBJ2-1
abundance: few
d_gene: .
v_gene: TRBV5-4

CDR3aa: CASGGGGKPNEQFF
CDR3nt: TGTGCCAGCGGGGGGGGAGGGAAGCCGAATGAGCAGTTCTTC
j_gene: TRBJ2-1
abundance: .
d_gene: TRBD2
v_gene: TRBV7-9

CDR3aa: CSALTDSYEQYF
CDR3nt: TGCAGCGCCCTGACAGACTCCTACGAGCAGTACTTC
j_gene: TRBJ2-7
abundance: .
d_gene: .
v_gene: TRBV29-1

CDR3aa: CASSQAHRGTGELFF
CDR3nt: TGCGCCAGCAGCCAAGCTCACAGGGGCACCGGGGAGCTGTTTTTT
j_gene: TRBJ2-2
abundance: .
d_gene: TRBD1
v_gene: TRBV4-3

CDR3aa: CASSPLGLANTIYF
CDR3nt: TGTGCCAGCAGCCCCCTAGGTTTAGCCAACACCATATATTTT
j_gene: TRBJ1-3
abundance: once
d_gene: .
v_gene: TRBV5-6

CDR3aa: CASRRRPYYGSSYEQYF
CDR3nt: TGTGCCAGCAGAAGGCGTCCTTACTACGGATCTTCCTACGAGCAGTACTTC
j_gene: TRBJ2-7
abundance: .
d_gene: .
v_gene: TRBV11-2

CDR3aa: CASSTSGTSYTDTQYF
CDR3nt: TGTGCCAGCAGCACCTCCGGGACTAGTTACACAGATACGCAGTATTTT
j_gene: TRBJ2-3
abundance: .
d_gene: TRBD2
v_gene: TRBV7-2

CDR3aa: CASSLRRGRLQNEQYF
CDR3nt: TGTGCCAGCAGCTTGCGCAGGGGACGCCTTCAGAACGAGCAGTACTTC
j_gene: TRBJ2-7
abundance: once
d_gene: .
v_gene: TRBV5-6

CDR3aa: CASSDRRGNSPLHF
CDR3nt: TGTGCCAGCAGTGATAGAAGGGGAAACTCACCCCTCCACTTT
j_gene: TRBJ1-6
abundance: .
d_gene: .
v_gene: TRBV25-1

CDR3aa: CASSLDGAGEYEQYF
CDR3nt: TGTGCCAGCAGCTTAGATGGAGCGGGAGAATACGAGCAGTACTTC
j_gene: TRBJ2-7
abundance: .
d_gene: TRBD2
v_gene: TRBV11-3

CDR3aa: CASSIGENYGYTF
CDR3nt: TGTGCCAGTAGTATCGGGGAAAACTATGGCTACACCTTC
j_gene: TRBJ1-2
abundance: .
d_gene: .
v_gene: TRBV19

CDR3aa: CASSLAKAERTGEVYEQYF
CDR3nt: TGCGCCAGCAGCTTGGCCAAGGCTGAGCGGACAGGGGAAGTCTACGAGCAGTACTTC
j_gene: TRBJ2-7
abundance: .
d_gene: TRBD1
v_gene: TRBV5-1

CDR3aa: CASSVHRDQGKLFF
CDR3nt: TGTGCCAGCAGTGTTCACAGGGACCAGGGGAAACTGTTTTTT
j_gene: TRBJ1-4
abundance: .
d_gene: .
v_gene: TRBV6-1

CDR3aa: CASSQGGETGLNTEAFF
CDR3nt: TGCGCCAGCAGCCAAGGCGGGGAGACAGGGTTGAACACTGAAGCTTTCTTT
j_gene: TRBJ1-1
abundance: .
d_gene: TRBD1
v_gene: TRBV4-1

CDR3aa: CASSDSLQGRPSYNEQFF
CDR3nt: TGTGCCAGCAGCGACTCACTGCAGGGTCGCCCCTCCTACAATGAGCAGTTCTTC
j_gene: TRBJ2-1
abundance: .
d_gene: .
v_gene: TRBV9

CDR3aa: CASSPRATGELFF
CDR3nt: TGTGCCAGCAGCCCCCGCGCAACCGGGGAGCTGTTTTTT
j_gene: TRBJ2-2
abundance: .
d_gene: .
v_gene: TRBV27

CDR3aa: CASSSGQGRWTDTQYF
CDR3nt: TGTGCCAGCAGCTCGGGACAGGGACGTTGGACAGATACGCAGTATTTT
j_gene: TRBJ2-3
abundance: .
d_gene: TRBD1
v_gene: TRBV7-9

CDR3aa: CASRSLERDYTDTQYF
CDR3nt: TGTGCCAGCAGATCCTTGGAGCGGGACTACACAGATACGCAGTATTTT
j_gene: TRBJ2-3
abundance: .
d_gene: TRBD2
v_gene: TRBV6-6

CDR3aa: CASSLTGSEDEQFF
CDR3nt: TGTGCCAGCTCACTAACCGGGTCTGAAGATGAGCAGTTCTTC
j_gene: TRBJ2-1
abundance: .
d_gene: .
v_gene: TRBV18

CDR3aa: CASSLEGQGFNTGELFF
CDR3nt: TGTGCCAGCAGCTTGGAAGGACAGGGCTTCAACACCGGGGAGCTGTTTTTT
j_gene: TRBJ2-2
abundance: .
d_gene: TRBD1
v_gene: TRBV5-5

CDR3aa: CASGTDSSASYEQYF
CDR3nt: TGTGCTAGTGGTACGGACTCGTCAGCTTCCTACGAGCAGTACTTC
j_gene: TRBJ2-7
abundance: few
d_gene: .
v_gene: TRBV12-5

CDR3aa: CASSLTSGPYSYNEQFF
CDR3nt: TGTGCCAGCAGCTTGACTAGCGGACCCTACTCCTACAATGAGCAGTTCTTC
j_gene: TRBJ2-1
abundance: .
d_gene: TRBD2
v_gene: TRBV13

CDR3aa: CASSPRGNYGYTF
CDR3nt: TGTGCCAGCAGCCCCAGGGGGAACTATGGCTACACCTTC
j_gene: TRBJ1-2
abundance: .
d_gene: TRBD1
v_gene: TRBV9

CDR3aa: CASSDPGVCSRSEQYF
CDR3nt: TGTGCCAGCAGTGACCCCGGGGTCTGCTCCCGATCGGAGCAGTACTTC
j_gene: TRBJ2-7
abundance: .
d_gene: .
v_gene: TRBV25-1

CDR3aa: CASSPGGSSTDTQYF
CDR3nt: TGTGCCAGCAGCCCCGGGGGGTCTAGCACAGATACGCAGTATTTT
j_gene: TRBJ2-3
abundance: .
d_gene: TRBD2
v_gene: TRBV5-4

CDR3aa: CASSRGGGQPQHF
CDR3nt: TGTGCCAGCTCTAGGGGGGGAGGTCAGCCCCAGCATTTT
j_gene: TRBJ1-5
abundance: .
d_gene: .
v_gene: TRBV6-5

CDR3aa: CASSADRGRGTGELFF
CDR3nt: TGTGCCAGCAGCGCCGACAGGGGGCGAGGAACCGGGGAGCTGTTTTTT
j_gene: TRBJ2-2
abundance: .
d_gene: TRBD1
v_gene: TRBV9

CDR3aa: CASSQDRGNPIEPYEQYF
CDR3nt: TGCGCCAGCAGCCAAGACCGAGGGAACCCAATCGAACCCTACGAGCAGTACTTC
j_gene: TRBJ2-7
abundance: .
d_gene: .
v_gene: TRBV4-3